This record looks at one T cell receptor (beta chain) sequence and its context. The assay used deep level. Original processing notes: ImmunoSEQ junction-only sequences lacked quality scores, so their filtering differed. The data were produced by immunoSEQ multiplex PCR, yet TCRdb's version contains in-frame clones alone and is incomplete. Clone size and V and J calls were adopted from that table, with D and trimming inferred from the DNA. The data hold some 450,000 clones, with around 77% observed a single time. This CDR3 has 12 residues. Germline CDR1 reads SGHTA; CDR2 reads FQGTGA. Trimming at V came to 5 bases and at J to 12 bases, leaving 5 bases not matched to a gene. When samples were unsorted, approximately 90 million PBMCs were used for genomic DNA. This record comes from a study of shared clonotypes between healthy human individuals.

The sequenced sample was PBMCs. The clonotype originates from a woman between 35 and 50 years old in good health. Some clones in this sample may be carry-over from other donors' samples. The J gene is TRBJ2-1, the V gene TRBV7-3, with 9 bases aligning to TRBD2. The CDR3 sequence: CASSDSGSWQFF. The DNA for the CDR3 is TGTGCCAGCAGCGATAGCGGGAGTTGGCAGTTCTTC.